The sequence of this T cell receptor beta chain was determined in a study of cytomegalovirus exposure and HLA in healthy donors. For the study at large: Roughly 89 million unique TCR sequences came from HLA-typed donors in an early release. Study-wide results and limits: A reported reduction in N-insertions relative to the roughly 700-donor mean was seen in an Asian-associated ancestry cluster in a later analysis. TRBV6-2, TRBV6-3 and other indistinguishable V segments were excluded.

The CDR3 spans 15 residues. Germline V gives CDR1 MNHEY, CDR2 SMNVEV (reference sequence). V shed 7 bases, J shed 0 bases, and the junction held 5 bases outside the gene matches. In regard to this clone: Antigen unknown.

In the PCR, 60 Vbeta and 13 Jbeta primers were used. Repertoires were generated with immunoSEQ multiplex PCR, while TCRdb's copy carries only in-frame clones and drops some. Among around 210,000 clones, approximately 78% were seen once, and the ten largest hold 0.47%. Sequencing was performed on PBMCs. The chain carries TRBV27 and TRBJ2-2, with 7 bases aligning to TRBD1. This clonotype was obtained from a boy aged 5-17 years in good health and CMV-seronegative. CDR3 residues: CASTPTGTNTGELFF. As DNA, the CDR3 is TGTGCCAGCACCCCGACAGGGACGAACACCGGGGAGCTGTTTTTT.